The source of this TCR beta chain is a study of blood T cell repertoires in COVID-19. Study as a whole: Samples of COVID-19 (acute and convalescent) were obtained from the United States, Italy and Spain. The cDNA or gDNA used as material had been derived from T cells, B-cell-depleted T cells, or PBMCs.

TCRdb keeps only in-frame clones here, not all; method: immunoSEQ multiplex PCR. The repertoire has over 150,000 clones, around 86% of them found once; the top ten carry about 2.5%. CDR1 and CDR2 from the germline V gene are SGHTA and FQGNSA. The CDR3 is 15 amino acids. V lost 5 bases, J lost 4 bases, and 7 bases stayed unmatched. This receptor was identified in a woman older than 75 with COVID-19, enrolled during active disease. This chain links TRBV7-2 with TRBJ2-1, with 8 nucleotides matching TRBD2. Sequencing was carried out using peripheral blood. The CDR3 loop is CASSPGLAAYNEQFF. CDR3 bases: TGTGCCAGCAGCCCCGGACTAGCCGCATACAATGAGCAGTTCTTC. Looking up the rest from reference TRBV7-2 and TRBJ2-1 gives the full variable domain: GAGVSQSPSNKVTEKGKDVELRCDPISGHTALYWYRQSLGQGLEFLIYFQGNSAPDKSGLPSDRFSAERTGGSVSTLTIQRTQQEDSAVYLCASSPGLAAYNEQFFGPGTRLTVL.